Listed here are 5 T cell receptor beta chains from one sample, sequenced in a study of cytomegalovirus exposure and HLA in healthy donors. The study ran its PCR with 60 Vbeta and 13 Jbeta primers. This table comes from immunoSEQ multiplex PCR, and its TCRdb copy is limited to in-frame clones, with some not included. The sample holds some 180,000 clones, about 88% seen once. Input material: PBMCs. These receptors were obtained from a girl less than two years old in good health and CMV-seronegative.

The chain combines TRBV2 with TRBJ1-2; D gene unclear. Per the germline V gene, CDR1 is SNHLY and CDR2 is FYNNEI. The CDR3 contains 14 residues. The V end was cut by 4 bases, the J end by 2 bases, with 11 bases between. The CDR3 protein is CASSGISGNYGYTF. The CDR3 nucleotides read TGTGCCAGCAGTGGGATATCGGGGAACTATGGCTACACCTTC.

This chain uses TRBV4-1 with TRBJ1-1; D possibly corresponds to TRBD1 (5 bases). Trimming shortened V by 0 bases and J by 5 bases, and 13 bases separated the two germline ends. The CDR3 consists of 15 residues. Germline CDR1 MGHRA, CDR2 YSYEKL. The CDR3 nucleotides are TGCGCCAGCAGCCAAGAAAGGACGGGGGGTACTGAAGCTTTCTTT. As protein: CASSQERTGGTEAFF.

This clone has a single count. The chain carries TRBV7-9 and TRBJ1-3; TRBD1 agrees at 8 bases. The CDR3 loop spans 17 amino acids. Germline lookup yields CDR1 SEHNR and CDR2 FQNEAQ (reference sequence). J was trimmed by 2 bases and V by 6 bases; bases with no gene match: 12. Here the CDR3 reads CASRGPNDRGAGNTIYF. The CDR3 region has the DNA TGTGCCAGCAGAGGGCCCAATGACAGGGGTGCTGGAAACACCATATATTTT.

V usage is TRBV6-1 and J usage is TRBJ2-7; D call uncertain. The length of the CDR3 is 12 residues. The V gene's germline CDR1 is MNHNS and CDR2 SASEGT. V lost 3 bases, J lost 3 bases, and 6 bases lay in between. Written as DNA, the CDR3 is TGTGCCAGCAGTGACAGGTACTACGAGCAGTACTTC. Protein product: CASSDRYYEQYF.

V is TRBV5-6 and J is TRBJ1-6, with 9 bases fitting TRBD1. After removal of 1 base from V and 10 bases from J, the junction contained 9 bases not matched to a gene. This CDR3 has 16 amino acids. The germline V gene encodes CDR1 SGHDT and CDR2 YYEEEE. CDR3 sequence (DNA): TGTGCCAGCAGCTTGACCCCCGGGACAGGGAGATCACCCCTCCACTTT. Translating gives CASSLTPGTGRSPLHF.